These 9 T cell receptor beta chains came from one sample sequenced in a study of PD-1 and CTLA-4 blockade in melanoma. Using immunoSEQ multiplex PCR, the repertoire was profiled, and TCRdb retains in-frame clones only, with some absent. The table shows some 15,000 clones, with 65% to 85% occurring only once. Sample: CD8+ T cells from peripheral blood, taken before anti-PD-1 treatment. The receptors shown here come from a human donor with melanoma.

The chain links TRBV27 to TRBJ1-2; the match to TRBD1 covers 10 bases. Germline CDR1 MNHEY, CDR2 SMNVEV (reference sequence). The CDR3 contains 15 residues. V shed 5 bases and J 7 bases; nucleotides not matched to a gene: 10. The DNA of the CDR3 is TGTGCCAGCAGTAGCCCGGGACAGGGGTCGTTTGGCTACACCTTC. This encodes CASSSPGQGSFGYTF.

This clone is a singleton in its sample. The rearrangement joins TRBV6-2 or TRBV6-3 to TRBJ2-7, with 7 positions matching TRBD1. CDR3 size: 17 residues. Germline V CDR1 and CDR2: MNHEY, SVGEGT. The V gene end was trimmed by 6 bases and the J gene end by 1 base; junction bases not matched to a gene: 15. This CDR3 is CASSLTAGGERSYEQYF. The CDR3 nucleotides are TGTGCCAGCAGCCTAACTGCAGGGGGTGAGCGGTCCTACGAGCAGTACTTC.

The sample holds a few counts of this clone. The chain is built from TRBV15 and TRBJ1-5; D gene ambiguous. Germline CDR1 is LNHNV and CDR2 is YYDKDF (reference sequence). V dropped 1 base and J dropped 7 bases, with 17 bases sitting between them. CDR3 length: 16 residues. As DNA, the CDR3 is TGTGCCACCAGCAGAGTGGCTGAATTCATGGGCCAGCCCCAGCATTTT. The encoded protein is CATSRVAEFMGQPQHF.

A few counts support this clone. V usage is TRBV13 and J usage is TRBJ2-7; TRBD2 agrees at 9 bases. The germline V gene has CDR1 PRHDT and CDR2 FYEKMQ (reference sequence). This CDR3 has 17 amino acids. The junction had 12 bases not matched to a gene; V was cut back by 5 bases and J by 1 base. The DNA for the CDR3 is TGTGCCAGCAGCCCCTGGACTAGCGAAGACGGGTCCTACGAGCAGTACTTC. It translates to CASSPWTSEDGSYEQYF.

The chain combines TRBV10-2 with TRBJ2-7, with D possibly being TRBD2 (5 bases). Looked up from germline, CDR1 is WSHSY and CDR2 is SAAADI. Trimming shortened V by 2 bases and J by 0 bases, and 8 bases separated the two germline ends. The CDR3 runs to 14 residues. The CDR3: CASSEGGPSYEQYF. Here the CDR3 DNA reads TGCGCCAGCAGTGAGGGCGGGCCCTCCTACGAGCAGTACTTC.

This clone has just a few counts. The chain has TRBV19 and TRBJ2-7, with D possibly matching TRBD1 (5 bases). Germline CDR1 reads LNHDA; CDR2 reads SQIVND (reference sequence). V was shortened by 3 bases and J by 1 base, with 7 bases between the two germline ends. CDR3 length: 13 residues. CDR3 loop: CASSMGPSYEQYF. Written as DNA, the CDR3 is TGTGCCAGTAGTATGGGGCCATCCTACGAGCAGTACTTC. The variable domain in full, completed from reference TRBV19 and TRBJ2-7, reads DGGITQSPKYLFRKEGQNVTLSCEQNLNHDAMYWYRQDPGQGLRLIYYSQIVNDFQKGDIAEGYSVSREKKESFPLTVTSAQKNPTAFYLCASSMGPSYEQYFGPGTRLTVT.

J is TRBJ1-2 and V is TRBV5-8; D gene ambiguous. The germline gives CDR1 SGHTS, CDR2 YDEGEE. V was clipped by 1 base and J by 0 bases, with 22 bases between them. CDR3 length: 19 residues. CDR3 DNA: TGTGCCAGCAGCTTGTCACCCCGACATCGATCGCCTACTAACTATGGCTACACCTTC. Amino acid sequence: CASSLSPRHRSPTNYGYTF.

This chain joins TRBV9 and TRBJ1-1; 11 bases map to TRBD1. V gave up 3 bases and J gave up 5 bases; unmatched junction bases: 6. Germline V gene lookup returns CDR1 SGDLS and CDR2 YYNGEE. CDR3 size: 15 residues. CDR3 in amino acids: CASSARTGGATEAFF. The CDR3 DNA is TGTGCCAGCAGCGCGAGGACAGGGGGCGCGACTGAAGCTTTCTTT.

The CDR3 sequence: CAPWGADTQYF. The CDR3 nucleotides are TGTGCCCCTTGGGGGGCAGATACGCAGTATTTT. The chain uses TRBV19 and TRBJ2-3, with a weak D call TRBD2 (6 bases). V was pared by 11 bases and J by 4 bases, with 10 bases between. CDR1 is LNHDA and CDR2 is SQIVND in the germline V gene (reference sequence). This CDR3 is built from 11 residues.